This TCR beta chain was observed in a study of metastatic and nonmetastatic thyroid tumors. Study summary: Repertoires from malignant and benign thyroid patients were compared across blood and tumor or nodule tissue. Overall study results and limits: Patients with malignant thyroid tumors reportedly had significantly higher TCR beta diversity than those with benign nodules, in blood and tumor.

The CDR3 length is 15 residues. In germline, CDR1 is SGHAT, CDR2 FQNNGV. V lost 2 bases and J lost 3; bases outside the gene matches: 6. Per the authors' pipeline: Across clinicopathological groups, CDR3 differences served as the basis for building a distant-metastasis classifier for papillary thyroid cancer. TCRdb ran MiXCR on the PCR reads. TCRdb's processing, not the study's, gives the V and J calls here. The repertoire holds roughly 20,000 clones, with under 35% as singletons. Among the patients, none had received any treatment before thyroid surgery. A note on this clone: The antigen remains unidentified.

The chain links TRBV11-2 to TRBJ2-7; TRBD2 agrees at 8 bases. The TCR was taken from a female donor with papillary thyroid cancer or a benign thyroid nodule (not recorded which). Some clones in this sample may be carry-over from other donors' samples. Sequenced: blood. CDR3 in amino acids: CASSLTDSGGYEQYF. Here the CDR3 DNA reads TGTGCCAGCAGCTTAACAGACAGCGGGGGCTACGAGCAGTACTTC.